This T cell receptor beta chain comes out of a study of shared clonotypes between healthy human individuals. The V end lost 3 bases, the J end lost 6 bases, and 9 bases lay between the germline ends. The CDR3 has 13 residues. In germline, CDR1 is LNHNV, CDR2 YYDKDF (reference sequence). CD8 cells classed as naive were CD45RO-negative and positively selected for CCR7, excluding terminally differentiated effector memory CD45RA+ cells. The repertoire was sequenced with immunoSEQ multiplex PCR; TCRdb's copy has only in-frame clones and lacks some. Of about 600,000 clones in the sample, over 95% were seen once.

The TCR comes from a woman aged 25 to 39 in good health. This sequence joins TRBV15 and TRBJ2-1; D gene ambiguous. The sample consisted of naive CD8+ T cells sorted from blood. The CDR3 DNA follows: TGTGCCACCAGCAGGCCGGGTTTCAATGAGCAGTTCTTC. Encoded protein: CATSRPGFNEQFF.